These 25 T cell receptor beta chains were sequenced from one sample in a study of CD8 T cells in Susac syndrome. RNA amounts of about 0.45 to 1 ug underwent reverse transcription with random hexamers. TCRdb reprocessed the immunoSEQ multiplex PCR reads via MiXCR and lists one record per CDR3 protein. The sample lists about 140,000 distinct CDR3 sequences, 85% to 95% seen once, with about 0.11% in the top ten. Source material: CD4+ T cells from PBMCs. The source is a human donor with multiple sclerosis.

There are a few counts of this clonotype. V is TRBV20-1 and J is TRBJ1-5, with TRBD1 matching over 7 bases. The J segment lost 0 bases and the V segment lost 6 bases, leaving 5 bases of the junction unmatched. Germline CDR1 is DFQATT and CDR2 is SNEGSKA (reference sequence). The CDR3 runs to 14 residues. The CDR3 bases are TGCAGTGCCGCGACAGGGTATAGCAATCAGCCCCAGCATTTT. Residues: CSAATGYSNQPQHF.

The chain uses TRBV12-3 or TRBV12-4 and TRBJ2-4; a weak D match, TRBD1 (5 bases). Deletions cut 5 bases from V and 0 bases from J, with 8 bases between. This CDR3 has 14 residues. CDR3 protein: CASSEQEAKNIQYF. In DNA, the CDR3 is TGTGCCAGCAGTGAACAGGAAGCCAAAAACATTCAGTACTTC.

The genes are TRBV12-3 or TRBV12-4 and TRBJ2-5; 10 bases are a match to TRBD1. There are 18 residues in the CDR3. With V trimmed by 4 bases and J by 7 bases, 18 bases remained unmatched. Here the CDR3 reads CASSSKRDRGWVEGTQYF. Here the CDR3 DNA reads TGTGCCAGCAGTTCCAAGAGGGACAGGGGTTGGGTGGAGGGGACCCAGTACTTC.

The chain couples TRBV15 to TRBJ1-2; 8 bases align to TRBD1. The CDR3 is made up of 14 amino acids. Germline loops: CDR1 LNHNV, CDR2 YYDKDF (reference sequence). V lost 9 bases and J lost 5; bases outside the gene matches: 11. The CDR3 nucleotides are TGTGCCACAAAAGACGCCGGGACAGGATATGGCTACACCTTC. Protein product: CATKDAGTGYGYTF.

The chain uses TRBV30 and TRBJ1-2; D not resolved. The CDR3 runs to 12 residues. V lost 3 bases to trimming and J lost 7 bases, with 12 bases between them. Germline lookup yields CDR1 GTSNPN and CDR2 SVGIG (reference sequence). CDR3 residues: CAWSITATGYTF. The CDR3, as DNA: TGTGCCTGGAGCATAACCGCAACTGGCTACACCTTC.

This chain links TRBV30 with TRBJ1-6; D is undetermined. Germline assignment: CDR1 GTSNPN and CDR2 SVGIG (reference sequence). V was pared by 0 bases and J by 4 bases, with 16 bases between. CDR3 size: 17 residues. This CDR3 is CAWSVMGAVLYNSPLHF. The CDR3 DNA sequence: TGTGCCTGGAGTGTAATGGGAGCAGTCCTTTATAATTCACCCCTCCACTTT.

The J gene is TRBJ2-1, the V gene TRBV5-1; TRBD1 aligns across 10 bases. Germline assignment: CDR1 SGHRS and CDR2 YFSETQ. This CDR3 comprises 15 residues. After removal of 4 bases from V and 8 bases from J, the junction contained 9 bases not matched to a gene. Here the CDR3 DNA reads TGCGCCAGCAGCCTGGACAGGGGGGCTTGGGATGAGCAGTTCTTC. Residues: CASSLDRGAWDEQFF.

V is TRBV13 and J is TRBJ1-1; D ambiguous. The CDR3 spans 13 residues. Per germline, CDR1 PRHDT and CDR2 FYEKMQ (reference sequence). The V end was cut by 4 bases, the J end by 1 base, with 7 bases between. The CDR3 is CASSSWRNTEAFF. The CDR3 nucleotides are TGTGCCAGCAGCTCCTGGAGGAACACTGAAGCTTTCTTT.

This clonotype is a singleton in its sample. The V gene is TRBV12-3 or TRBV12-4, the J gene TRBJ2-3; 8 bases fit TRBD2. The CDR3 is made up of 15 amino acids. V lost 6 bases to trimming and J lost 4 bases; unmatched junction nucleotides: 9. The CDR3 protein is CASRPTDGGADTQYF. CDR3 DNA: TGTGCCAGCAGACCCACCGACGGGGGGGCAGATACGCAGTATTTT.

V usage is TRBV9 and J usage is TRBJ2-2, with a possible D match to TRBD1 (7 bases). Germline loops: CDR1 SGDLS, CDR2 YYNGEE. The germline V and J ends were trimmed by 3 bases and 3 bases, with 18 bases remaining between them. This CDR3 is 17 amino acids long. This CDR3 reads CASSARRGARYTGELFF. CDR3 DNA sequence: TGTGCCAGCAGCGCCCGCAGGGGGGCACGGTACACCGGGGAGCTGTTTTTT. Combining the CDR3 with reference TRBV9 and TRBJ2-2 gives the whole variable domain DSGVTQTPKHLITATGQRVTLRCSPRSGDLSVYWYQQSLDQGLQFLIQYYNGEERAKGNILERFSAQQFPDLHSELNLSSLELGDSALYFCASSARRGARYTGELFFGEGSRLTVL.

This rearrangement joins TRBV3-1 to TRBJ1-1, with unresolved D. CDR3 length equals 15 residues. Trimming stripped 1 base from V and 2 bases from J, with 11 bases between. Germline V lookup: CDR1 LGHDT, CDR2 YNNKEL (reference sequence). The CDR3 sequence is CASSQGGVGNTEAFF. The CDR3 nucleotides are TGTGCCAGCAGCCAAGGTGGTGTGGGAAACACTGAAGCTTTCTTT. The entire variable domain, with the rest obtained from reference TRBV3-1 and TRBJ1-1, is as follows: DTAVSQTPKYLVTQMGNDKSIKCEQNLGHDTMYWYKQDSKKFLKIMFSYNNKELIINETVPNRFSPKSPDKAHLNLHINSLELGDSAVYFCASSQGGVGNTEAFFGQGTRLTVV.

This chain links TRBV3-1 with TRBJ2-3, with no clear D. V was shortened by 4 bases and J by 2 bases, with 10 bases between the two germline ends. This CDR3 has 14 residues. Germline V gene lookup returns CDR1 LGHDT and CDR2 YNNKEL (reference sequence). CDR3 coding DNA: TGTGCCAGCAGCCGAACTCGGGTCACAGATACGCAGTATTTT. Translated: CASSRTRVTDTQYF.

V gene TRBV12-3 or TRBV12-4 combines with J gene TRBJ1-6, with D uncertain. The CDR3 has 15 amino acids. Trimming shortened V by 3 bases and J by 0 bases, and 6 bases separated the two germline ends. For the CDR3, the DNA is TGTGCCAGCAGTTTGCCGTCCTCCTATAATTCACCCCTCCACTTT. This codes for CASSLPSSYNSPLHF.

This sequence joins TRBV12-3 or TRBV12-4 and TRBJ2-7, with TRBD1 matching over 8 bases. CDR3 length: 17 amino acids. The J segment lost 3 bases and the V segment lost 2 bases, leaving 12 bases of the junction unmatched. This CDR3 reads CASSLRLGTGTSYEQYF. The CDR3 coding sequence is TGTGCCAGCAGTTTACGTCTGGGGACAGGTACTAGCTACGAGCAGTACTTC.

DNA of the CDR3: TGCGCCAGCAGCCAAGATCACGGGACGGAAGGGCCCCTCCACTTT. Its translation: CASSQDHGTEGPLHF. This sequence joins TRBV4-3 and TRBJ1-6; a possible D gene is TRBD1 (5 bases). Germline CDR1 and CDR2: LGHNA and YSLEER. The CDR3 is 15 residues long. The V and J ends lost 0 bases and 13 bases respectively, with 16 bases between them.

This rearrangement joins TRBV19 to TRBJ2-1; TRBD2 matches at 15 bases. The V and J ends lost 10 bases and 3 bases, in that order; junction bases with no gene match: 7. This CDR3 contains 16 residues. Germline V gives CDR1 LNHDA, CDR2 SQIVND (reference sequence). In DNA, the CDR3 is TGTGCCACGGGGGGGACTAGCGGGAGGATCTACAATGAGCAGTTCTTC. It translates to CATGGTSGRIYNEQFF. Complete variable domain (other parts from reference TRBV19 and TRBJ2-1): DGGITQSPKYLFRKEGQNVTLSCEQNLNHDAMYWYRQDPGQGLRLIYYSQIVNDFQKGDIAEGYSVSREKKESFPLTVTSAQKNPTAFYLCATGGTSGRIYNEQFFGPGTRLTVL.

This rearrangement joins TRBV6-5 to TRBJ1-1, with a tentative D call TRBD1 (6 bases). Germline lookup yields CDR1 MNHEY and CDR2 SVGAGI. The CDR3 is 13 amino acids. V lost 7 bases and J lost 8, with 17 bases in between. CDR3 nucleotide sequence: TGTGCCAGCATTCTCAAAGGCGGGACAGAAGCTTTCTTT. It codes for CASILKGGTEAFF.

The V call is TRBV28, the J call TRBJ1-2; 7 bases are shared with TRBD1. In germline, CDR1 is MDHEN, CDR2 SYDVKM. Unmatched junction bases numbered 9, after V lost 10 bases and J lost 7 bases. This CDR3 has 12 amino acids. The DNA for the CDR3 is TGTGCCATCACACAGGGGAAGAGTGGCTACACCTTC. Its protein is CAITQGKSGYTF.

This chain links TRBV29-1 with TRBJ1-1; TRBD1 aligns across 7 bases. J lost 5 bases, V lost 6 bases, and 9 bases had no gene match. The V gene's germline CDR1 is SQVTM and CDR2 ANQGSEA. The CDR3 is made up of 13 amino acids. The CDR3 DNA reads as TGCAGCGTCGGGCAGGGGGGGAGGACTGAAGCTTTCTTT. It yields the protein CSVGQGGRTEAFF.

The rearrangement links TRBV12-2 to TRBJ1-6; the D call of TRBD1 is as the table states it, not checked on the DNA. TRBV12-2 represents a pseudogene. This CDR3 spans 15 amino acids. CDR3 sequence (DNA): TGTGCAAGTCGCATAAGGGACAGAGACAATTCACCCCTCCACTTT. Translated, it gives CASRIRDRDNSPLHF.

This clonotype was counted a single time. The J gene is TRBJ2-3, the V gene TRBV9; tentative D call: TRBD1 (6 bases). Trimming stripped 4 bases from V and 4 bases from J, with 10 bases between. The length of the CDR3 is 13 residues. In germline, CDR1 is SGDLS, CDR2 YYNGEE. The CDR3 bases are TGTGCCAGCAGCCCGGACAGACCAGATACGCAGTATTTT. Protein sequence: CASSPDRPDTQYF.

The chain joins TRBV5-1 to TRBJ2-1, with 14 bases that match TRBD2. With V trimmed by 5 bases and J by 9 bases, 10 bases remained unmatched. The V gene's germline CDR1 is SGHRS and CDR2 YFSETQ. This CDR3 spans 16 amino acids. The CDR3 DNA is TGCGCCAGCAGGTCCGGGACTAGCGGGAGCGGTAGTGAGCAGTTCTTC. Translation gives CASRSGTSGSGSEQFF.

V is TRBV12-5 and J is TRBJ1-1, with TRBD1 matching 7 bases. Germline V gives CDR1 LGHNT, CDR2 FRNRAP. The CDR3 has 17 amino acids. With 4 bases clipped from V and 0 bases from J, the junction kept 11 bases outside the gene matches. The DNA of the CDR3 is TGTGCTAGTGGTTATAGTGGAGGGGGCACATTGAACACTGAAGCTTTCTTT. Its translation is CASGYSGGGTLNTEAFF.

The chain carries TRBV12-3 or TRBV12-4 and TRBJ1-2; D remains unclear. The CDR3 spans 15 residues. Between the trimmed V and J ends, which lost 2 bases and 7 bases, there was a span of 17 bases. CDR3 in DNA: TGTGCCAGCAGTTTATCCGCCGGGCCAGGACGTGGCTACACCTTC. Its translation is CASSLSAGPGRGYTF.

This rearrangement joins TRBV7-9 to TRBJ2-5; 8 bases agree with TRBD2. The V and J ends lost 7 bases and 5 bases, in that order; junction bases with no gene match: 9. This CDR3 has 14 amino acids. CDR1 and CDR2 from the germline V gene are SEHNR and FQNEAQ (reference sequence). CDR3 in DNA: TGTGCCAGCAACGAGCGGGAGAGTCAGGAGACCCAGTACTTC. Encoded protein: CASNERESQETQYF.